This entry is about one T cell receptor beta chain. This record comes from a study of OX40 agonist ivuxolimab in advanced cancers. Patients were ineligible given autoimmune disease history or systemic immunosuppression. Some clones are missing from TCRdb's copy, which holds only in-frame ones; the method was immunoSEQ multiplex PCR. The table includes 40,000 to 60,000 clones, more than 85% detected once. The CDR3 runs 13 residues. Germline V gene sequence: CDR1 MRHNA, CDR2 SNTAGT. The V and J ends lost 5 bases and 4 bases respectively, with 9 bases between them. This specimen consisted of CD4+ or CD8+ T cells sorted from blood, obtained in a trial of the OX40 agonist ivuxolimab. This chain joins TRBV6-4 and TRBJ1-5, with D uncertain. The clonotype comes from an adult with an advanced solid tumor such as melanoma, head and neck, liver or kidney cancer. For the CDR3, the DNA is TGTGCCAGCAGTCCGTCCCCAAATCAGCCCCAGCATTTT. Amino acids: CASSPSPNQPQHF.